The source of this TCR beta chain is a study of blood T cell repertoires in COVID-19 (dated by TCRdb to the early 2020s). Describing the broader study: Samples covering the acute and convalescent phases of COVID-19 were provided by collaborators in the United States, Italy and Spain. The material from the prospective study consisted of cDNA or gDNA derived from T cells, B-cell-depleted T cells, or PBMCs. Deeply sampled blood TCRbeta repertoires from subjects exposed to, actively infected with, or recovered from COVID-19 were included in the dataset. The repertoires were made available in a free public database intended to serve as a resource for research on the immune response to SARS-CoV-2. The samples were drawn from two sources: the first 160 participants of the ongoing ImmuneRACE study, and some 1,300 subjects contributed by 6 global collaborators. A de-identified subject ID, COVID-19 status, age in years and sex were almost always included in the sample metadata. HLA class I and class II types, where available, came from metadata supplied by the sample provider rather than from assay-based typing.

TCRbeta CDR3 regions were amplified from genomic DNA using the immunoSEQ Assay, a bias-controlled multiplex PCR. In the original analysis: The number of nucleated cells in each sample was estimated by amplification of reference gene primers within the assay. To quantify the absolute abundance of each unique TCRbeta CDR3 rearrangement, sequence reads were collapsed and filtered. For each sample, productive Simpson clonality was calculated by taking the square root of Simpson's diversity index across productive rearrangements. TCRdb took this table from immuneACCESS and kept in-frame rearrangements with V and J called. Such tables lack part of the clones; where checked against another copy, unresolved V genes explain under half of the gap, and the rest is unexplained. V and J calls and clone size are copied from that table; D and trimming were computed from the DNA. Counted in this sample were around 130,000 clones; around 85% of them appeared once. The ten largest account for about a sixth of the sample.

Trimming accounts for 5 bases at V and 8 bases at J, while the number of junction bases matched to no gene is 16. The CDR3 sequence holds 16 residues, the cysteine and phenylalanine included. Left in the record is the CDR3 DNA by itself, 48 bases read in frame from the first base. CDR1 and CDR2, per the germline V gene (reference sequence), are MNHNY and SVGAGI. Comment on this clone: Its cognate antigen has yet to be identified. Base-call qualities are not available, and no considerably larger clone is one nucleotide away.

Paper-wide results and their limitations: Clinical and demographic metadata were provided uncurated, with the amount varying by source and participant.

Whole blood was collected in K2EDTA tubes by collaborating institutions according to the institutions' own protocols. Collaborator samples were shipped for TCRbeta analysis as frozen whole blood, isolated PBMCs, or DNA extracted from either sample type. Sequenced material: peripheral blood. The sequence joins TRBV6-6 to TRBJ1-2; 8 central nucleotides agree with TRBD1. This TCR was recovered from a woman of 80 years or more with acute or convalescent COVID-19. This receptor has the CDR3 CASSRPRRTGLGGYTF. The nucleotide sequence reads as follows: TGTGCCAGCAGTCGACCACGCCGGACAGGGTTGGGCGGCTACACCTTC.